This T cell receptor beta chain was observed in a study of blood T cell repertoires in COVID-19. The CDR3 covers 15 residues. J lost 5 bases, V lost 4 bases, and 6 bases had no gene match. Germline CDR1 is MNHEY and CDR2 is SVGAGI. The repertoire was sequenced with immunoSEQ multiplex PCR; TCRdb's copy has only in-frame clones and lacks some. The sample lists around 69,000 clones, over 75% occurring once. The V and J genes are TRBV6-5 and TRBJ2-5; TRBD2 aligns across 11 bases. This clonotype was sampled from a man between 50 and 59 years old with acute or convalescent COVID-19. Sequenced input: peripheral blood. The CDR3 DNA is TGTGCCAGCAGTTTTAGCGGGGGGGCCTTTGAGACCCAGTACTTC. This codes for CASSFSGGAFETQYF.